Here is one T cell receptor (beta chain) with its context. What it recognizes is unknown. This sample is part of a study of identical twins. Study findings and constraints: Models underestimated out-of-frame TCR alpha sharing in monozygotic twins.

TCRdb called the 5' RACE reads again in MiXCR, with one record for every CDR3 protein. The sample lists about 1.7 million distinct CDR3 sequences; under 35% were seen once. Sequences were obtained from cord blood. The source is a newborn girl in good health.

The DNA for the CDR3 is TGTGCCAGCAGCCACGCCCCGAGCGATGAGCAGTTCTTC. Encoded protein: CASSHAPSDEQFF. V gene TRBV7-8 combines with J gene TRBJ2-1; D unclear. Germline V gene data show CDR1 as SGHVS and CDR2 as FQNEAQ. The CDR3 spans 13 residues. V was clipped by 5 bases and J by 8 bases, with 13 bases between them.